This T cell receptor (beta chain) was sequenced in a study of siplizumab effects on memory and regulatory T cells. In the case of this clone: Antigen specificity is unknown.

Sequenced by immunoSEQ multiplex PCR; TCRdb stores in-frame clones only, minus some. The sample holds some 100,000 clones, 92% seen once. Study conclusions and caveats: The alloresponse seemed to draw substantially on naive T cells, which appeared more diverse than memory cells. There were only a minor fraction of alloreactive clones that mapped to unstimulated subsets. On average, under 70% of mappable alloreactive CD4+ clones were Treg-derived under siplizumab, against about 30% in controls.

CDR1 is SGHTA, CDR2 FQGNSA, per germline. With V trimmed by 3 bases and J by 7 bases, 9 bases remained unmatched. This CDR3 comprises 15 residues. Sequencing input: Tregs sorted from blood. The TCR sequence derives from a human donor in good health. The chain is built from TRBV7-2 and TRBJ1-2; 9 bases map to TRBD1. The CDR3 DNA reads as TGTGCCAGCAGCTTCAGACAGGGGGTTTTGTCTGGCTACACCTTC. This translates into CASSFRQGVLSGYTF.